The 19 T cell receptor beta chains below were found in one sample sequenced in a study of radiation and T cells in renal cell carcinoma. Noted treatment: 15 Gy SBRT to primary tumor, nephrectomy 4 weeks later. Some clones are missing from TCRdb's copy, which holds only in-frame ones; the method was immunoSEQ multiplex PCR. This sample has 10,000 to 15,000 clones, with 33% found just once. The specimen comprised tumor tissue, sampled from a patient whose treatment included radiotherapy and nephrectomy. The receptors come from a man aged 60-69 years with renal cell carcinoma.

The chain combines TRBV4-3 with TRBJ2-1, with D tentatively TRBD1 (5 bases). Per the germline V gene, CDR1 is LGHNA and CDR2 is YSLEER. The V gene lost 4 bases and the J gene lost 10 bases, with 20 bases spanning the gap. There are 15 residues in the CDR3. The CDR3 here is CASSLSWQGSQEQFF. CDR3 coding DNA: TGCGCCAGCAGCCTTTCGTGGCAGGGAAGTCAGGAGCAGTTCTTC.

The chain combines TRBV15 with TRBJ1-5; no clear D. The CDR3 extends over 15 amino acids. Germline V gene sequence: CDR1 LNHNV, CDR2 YYDKDF (reference sequence). Between the trimmed V and J ends, which lost 1 base and 0 bases, there was a span of 7 bases. The CDR3 loop reads CATSRAGDSNQPQHF. In nucleotides, the CDR3 is TGTGCCACCAGCAGAGCTGGAGATAGCAATCAGCCCCAGCATTTT.

Only a few counts were recorded for this clone. The chain carries TRBV9 and TRBJ2-2; possible D gene TRBD1, 6 bases. V was pared by 3 bases and J by 7 bases, with 19 bases between. In germline, CDR1 is SGDLS, CDR2 YYNGEE. The CDR3 runs 16 residues. CDR3 bases: TGTGCCAGCAGCGCCTTCGGGTCGAGGGGGATCGGGGAGCTGTTTTTT. Its protein is CASSAFGSRGIGELFF.

The rearrangement joins TRBV4-3 to TRBJ1-4; D call uncertain. Germline V gene sequence: CDR1 LGHNA, CDR2 YSLEER. The CDR3 sequence is 15 residues long. Trimming cost V 0 bases and J 3 bases, with 8 bases left between them. The CDR3 DNA reads TGCGCCAGCAGCCAAGATATCACGGCTAATGAAAAACTGTTTTTT. Translation: CASSQDITANEKLFF.

J is TRBJ1-2 and V is TRBV6-5, with D tentatively TRBD1 (6 bases). V was cut by 1 base and J by 5 bases, with 8 bases left in between. In germline, CDR1 is MNHEY, CDR2 SVGAGI. The CDR3 spans 13 residues. CDR3 in DNA: TGTGCCAGCAGTTACTTGCAGGGGTATGGCTACACCTTC. The encoded protein is CASSYLQGYGYTF.

The rearrangement joins TRBV10-1 to TRBJ1-5; D unclear. The CDR3 has 13 amino acids. Trimming cost V 8 bases and J 4 bases, with 12 bases left between them. Germline CDR1 reads WNHNN; CDR2 reads SYGVQD (reference sequence). The CDR3 bases are TGCGCCAGCTCCGCGGCAGGAAATCAGCCCCAGCATTTT. Protein product: CASSAAGNQPQHF.

CDR3 region: CASSLRQLELTDTQYF. CDR3 nucleotide sequence: TGCGCCAGCAGCTTGCGGCAGCTAGAGTTGACAGATACGCAGTATTTT. V and J are TRBV5-1 and TRBJ2-3; D is undetermined. The CDR3 consists of 16 residues. V dropped 1 base and J dropped 3 bases, with 15 bases sitting between them. The germline V gene has CDR1 SGHRS and CDR2 YFSETQ.

The V gene is TRBV29-1, the J gene TRBJ2-7, with a possible D match to TRBD1 (6 bases). CDR3 length: 10 residues. The germline V gene encodes CDR1 SQVTM and CDR2 ANQGSEA. V lost 4 bases and J lost 5, with 6 bases in between. The CDR3 sequence: CSVGTDEQYF. The DNA of the CDR3 is TGCAGCGTTGGGACAGACGAGCAGTACTTC.

By share, this clone ranks as medium-sized. V gene TRBV4-1 combines with J gene TRBJ2-4, with D possibly TRBD1 on 5 matching bases. Germline loops: CDR1 MGHRA, CDR2 YSYEKL. The ends were cut back, 3 bases at V and 8 bases at J, with 11 bases in the middle. CDR3 length equals 13 residues. As DNA, the CDR3 is TGCGCCAGCAGCCAGGCCGAACAGGACATTCAGTACTTC. This sequence encodes CASSQAEQDIQYF.

The J gene is TRBJ1-1, the V gene TRBV30; tentative D call: TRBD1 (5 bases). This CDR3 has 14 residues. CDR1 GTSNPN and CDR2 SVGIG come from the germline V gene (reference sequence). Trimming took 0 bases from V and 5 from J, leaving 13 bases between them. The CDR3 sequence: CAWSVRWGGTEAFF. CDR3 coding DNA: TGTGCCTGGAGTGTAAGATGGGGGGGGACTGAAGCTTTCTTT.

This chain uses TRBV28 with TRBJ2-7; TRBD2 matches at 10 bases. CDR1 is MDHEN and CDR2 is SYDVKM in the germline V gene. V dropped 5 bases and J dropped 7; count of bases not matched to a gene: 14. The CDR3 is 16 residues long. The CDR3 nucleotides are TGTGCCAGCAGTAGACAATTAGCGGGAGGTGTAGGGGAGCAGTACGTC. Protein sequence: CASSRQLAGGVGEQYV.

This sequence joins TRBV18 and TRBJ1-1; possibly TRBD1 for D (6 bases). The V and J ends lost 3 bases and 4 bases respectively, with 12 bases between them. The V gene's germline CDR1 is KGHSH and CDR2 LQKENI. The CDR3 is made up of 14 amino acids. CDR3 nucleotides: TGTGCCAGCTCACCGGTCCAGGGGTCCACTGAAGCTTTCTTT. It encodes CASSPVQGSTEAFF.

The chain has TRBV30 and TRBJ1-5, with 8 bases aligning to TRBD1. Germline-derived CDR1 and CDR2 are GTSNPN and SVGIG (reference sequence). V shed 4 bases, J shed 2 bases, and the junction held 4 bases outside the gene matches. The CDR3 extends over 14 amino acids. This CDR3 reads CAWKTGDGNQPQHF. CDR3 DNA: TGTGCCTGGAAGACAGGGGACGGCAATCAGCCCCAGCATTTT. Looking up the rest from reference TRBV30 and TRBJ1-5 gives the full variable domain: SQTIHQWPATLVQPVGSPLSLECTVEGTSNPNLYWYRQAAGRGLQLLFYSVGIGQISSEVPQNLSASRPQDRQFILSSKKLLLSDSGFYLCAWKTGDGNQPQHFGDGTRLSIL.

The V call is TRBV9, the J call TRBJ1-4; D is perhaps TRBD1 (5 bases). CDR1 SGDLS and CDR2 YYNGEE come from the germline V gene. The CDR3 has 14 residues. The ends were cut back, 6 bases at V and 7 bases at J, with 16 bases in the middle. The DNA of the CDR3 is TGTGCCAGCACCCTGGGGCCTTTGGGTGAAAAACTGTTTTTT. Its translation is CASTLGPLGEKLFF.

The V call is TRBV29-1, the J call TRBJ2-2, with 9 bases that match TRBD2. Trimming removed 0 bases from V and 1 base from J; junction bases left unmatched: 9. The CDR3 sequence is 18 residues long. Germline V lookup: CDR1 SQVTM, CDR2 ANQGSEA. The CDR3 nucleotides are TGCAGCGTTGAAGACCCCCGGACTAGCGCTTGGAACACCGGGGAGCTGTTTTTT. This gives the protein CSVEDPRTSAWNTGELFF.

This clone has only a few counts. Other DNA sequences in the sample encode the same CDR3. The chain joins TRBV5-6 to TRBJ1-2; 7 bases match TRBD1. Losses at the gene ends were 4 bases for V and 4 bases for J; bases not matched to a gene: 4. CDR3 length: 13 amino acids. Per the germline V gene, CDR1 is SGHDT and CDR2 is YYEEEE. CDR3 amino acids: CASSPGQLYGYTF. CDR3 bases: TGTGCCAGCAGCCCGGGACAGCTCTATGGCTACACCTTC.

This clone is labeled as medium-sized. The chain is built from TRBV5-4 and TRBJ1-1; D unclear. Germline values: CDR1 SGHNT, CDR2 YYREEE (reference sequence). Trimming left V 2 bases short and J 1 base short, with 3 bases between. The CDR3 has 12 residues. CDR3 amino acids: CASSFENTEAFF. The CDR3, as DNA: TGTGCCAGCAGCTTTGAGAACACTGAAGCTTTCTTT.

This clone appeared a single time. The J gene is TRBJ2-7, the V gene TRBV10-3, with TRBD1 matching 9 bases. Germline V gene lookup returns CDR1 ENHRY and CDR2 SYGVKD. Trimming at V came to 6 bases and at J to 4 bases, leaving 7 bases not matched to a gene. CDR3 length: 14 amino acids. DNA for the CDR3: TGTGCCATCAGCCGGGACAGGGAAGGGTACGAGCAGTACTTC. Encoded protein: CAISRDREGYEQYF.

The rearrangement joins TRBV5-4 to TRBJ2-1, with 8 bases aligning to TRBD2. This CDR3 has 16 amino acids. The V segment lost 0 bases and the J segment 9 bases; nucleotides outside the gene matches: 11. Germline V lookup: CDR1 SGHNT, CDR2 YYREEE (reference sequence). The CDR3 coding sequence is TGTGCCAGCAGCTTGGCGAAAAGGACTAGCATAAGTGAGCAGTTCTTC. Its translation: CASSLAKRTSISEQFF.